Below are 22 T cell receptor beta chains sequenced from a single sample in a study of human T cells and chemical hapten exposure. Indicated time point: patch test 1, 2 weeks after DPC sensitization. Documented treatment: therapeutic diphenylcyclopropenone sensitization with weekly scalp DPC. TCRdb fed the RACE reads into MiXCR, producing one record per CDR3 protein. The sample holds approximately 60,000 distinct CDR3 sequences, about a tenth seen once. The specimen comprised whole blood, sampled in connection with sensitization to the hapten diphenylcyclopropenone (DPC). These receptors were collected from a woman in her thirties or forties with alopecia areata. Some clones in this sample may be carry-over from other donors' samples.

By proportion, this clonotype is medium-sized. The chain combines TRBV7-2 with TRBJ2-1; 15 nucleotides line up with TRBD2. CDR1 and CDR2 (germline): SGHTA, FQGNSA. The CDR3 runs to 16 residues. J lost 10 bases, V lost 4 bases, and 8 bases had no gene match. The DNA of the CDR3 is TGTGCCAGCAGCTCGAGGACTAGCGGGGGGGCTGGGGAGCAGTTCTTC. Protein sequence: CASSSRTSGGAGEQFF.

Comments on this clonotype: One end of the junction is discordant with germline, which a read error may explain. This rearrangement joins TRBV2 to TRBJ2-7; TRBD2 agrees at 9 bases. The CDR3 contains 15 residues. Looked up from germline, CDR1 is SNHLY and CDR2 is FYNNEI. The CDR3: CASNELSGGPWEQYF. Written as DNA, the CDR3 is TGTGCCAGCAATGAATTGAGCGGGGGGCCTTGGGAGCAGTACTTC.

This clonotype came up many times. The rearrangement links TRBV20-1 to TRBJ2-7; the D gene is possibly TRBD2 (6 bases). Germline loops: CDR1 DFQATT, CDR2 SNEGSKA (reference sequence). V was trimmed by 3 bases and J by 4 bases, leaving 16 bases between them. The CDR3 contains 14 residues. CDR3 sequence: CSARGGAGYYEQYF. In nucleotides, the CDR3 is TGCAGTGCTAGGGGAGGAGCGGGCTATTACGAGCAGTACTTC.

This clonotype occurred many times. The genes are TRBV29-1 and TRBJ2-2, with 7 nucleotides matching TRBD1. Germline CDR1 is SQVTM and CDR2 is ANQGSEA. With 5 bases clipped from V and 3 bases from J, the junction kept 9 bases outside the gene matches. The CDR3 spans 15 residues. The CDR3 spells CSVSGTARDTGELFF. CDR3 sequence (DNA): TGCAGCGTTTCCGGGACAGCGAGGGACACCGGGGAGCTGTTTTTT.

Worth noting for this clonotype: This may stem from a read error, because a much larger clone lies one nucleotide away. The CDR3 DNA is TGTGCCAGCAGCCGACGACAGCCACCCTACGGGCAGTACTTC. This translates into CASSRRQPPYGQYF. J is TRBJ2-7 and V is TRBV12-3 or TRBV12-4, with D maybe TRBD1 (5 bases). The CDR3 spans 14 residues.

Note on this clonotype: Possible read error: a much larger clone is one base away. It is likely a read error, because the conserved phenylalanine at the end of the CDR3 is missing. V gene TRBV12-3 or TRBV12-4 combines with J gene TRBJ2-1; 13 bases fit TRBD2. The CDR3 is 17 amino acids. V lost 5 bases to trimming and J lost 0 bases; unmatched junction nucleotides: 4. The CDR3: CASSPWTSGGSYNEQFI. The CDR3 nucleotides are TGTGCCAGCAGTCCTTGGACTAGCGGGGGCTCCTACAATGAGCAGTTCATC.

As to this clonotype: A read error is possible here, since a much larger clone lies one base away. The chain recombines TRBV5-1 with TRBJ1-1, with a weak D call TRBD1 (6 bases). CDR3 length equals 13 residues. Germline-derived CDR1 and CDR2 are SGHRS and YFSETQ. The CDR3 loop is CASSYREGTEAYF. The DNA for the CDR3 is TGCGCCAGCAGCTACAGGGAGGGGACTGAAGCTTACTTT.

Only a few counts were recorded for this clonotype. This chain links TRBV29-1 with TRBJ2-1; 7 nucleotides align to TRBD1. V shed 6 bases and J 7 bases; nucleotides not matched to a gene: 12. The V gene's germline CDR1 is SQVTM and CDR2 ANQGSEA. This CDR3 region has 14 residues. The CDR3 sequence: CSVTPTGIANEQFF. CDR3 nucleotide sequence: TGCAGCGTAACCCCGACAGGGATTGCGAATGAGCAGTTCTTC.

The chain uses TRBV10-3 and TRBJ1-1; D remains unclear. This CDR3 spans 14 amino acids. Germline assignment: CDR1 ENHRY and CDR2 SYGVKD. V lost 2 bases and J 0 bases, leaving 7 bases between the germline ends. The CDR3 DNA reads TGTGCCATCAGTGAGGGTAGGATGAACACTGAAGCTTTCTTT. Protein product: CAISEGRMNTEAFF.

This clonotype was counted many times. V gene TRBV6-6 combines with J gene TRBJ2-3; TRBD2 aligns across 10 bases. Germline assignment: CDR1 MNHNY and CDR2 SVGAGI (reference sequence). The CDR3 consists of 15 residues. Trimming took 6 bases from V and 0 from J; bases not matched to a gene: 3. CDR3 amino acids: CASSTSGASTDTQYF. CDR3 DNA sequence: TGTGCCAGCAGCACTAGCGGGGCTAGCACAGATACGCAGTATTTT.

This chain uses TRBV15 with TRBJ1-4; D call uncertain. V was clipped by 9 bases and J by 12 bases, with 20 bases between them. CDR1 is LNHNV and CDR2 is YYDKDF in the germline V gene (reference sequence). This CDR3 has 13 amino acids. This CDR3 reads CATQPRAREELFF. DNA of the CDR3: TGTGCCACGCAGCCGAGGGCGAGGGAGGAACTGTTTTTT. Full variable domain (missing parts from reference TRBV15 and TRBJ1-4): DAMVIQNPRYQVTQFGKPVTLSCSQTLNHNVMYWYQQKSSQAPKLLFHYYDKDFNNEADTPDNFQSRRPNTSFCFLDIRSPGLGDTAMYLCATQPRAREELFFGSGTQLSVL.

This clonotype was seen at least ten times. J is TRBJ2-7 and V is TRBV20-1; 8 bases agree with TRBD1. Germline V gene lookup returns CDR1 DFQATT and CDR2 SNEGSKA (reference sequence). The ends lost 3 bases at V and 1 base at J; junction bases unmatched: 11. The CDR3 runs 16 residues. The CDR3 protein is CSARANGQGNSYEQYF. CDR3 DNA sequence: TGCAGTGCTAGGGCCAACGGACAGGGCAATTCCTACGAGCAGTACTTC.

V gene TRBV9 combines with J gene TRBJ1-3; the D is unclear. Germline values: CDR1 SGDLS, CDR2 YYNGEE. Trimming took 4 bases from V and 0 from J, leaving 14 bases between them. This CDR3 comprises 16 residues. The CDR3: CASSLTTALSGNTIYF. CDR3 in DNA: TGTGCCAGCAGCCTTACGACTGCACTCTCTGGAAACACCATATATTTT.

This clonotype has just a few counts. V gene TRBV28 combines with J gene TRBJ2-7; possible D gene TRBD2, 5 bases. This CDR3 comprises 12 residues. Germline lookup yields CDR1 MDHEN and CDR2 SYDVKM. Trimming removed 8 bases at V and 4 bases at J, with 12 bases between. The CDR3 DNA follows: TGTGCCAGCGGAGGACTGGGGTACGAGCAGTACTTC. This sequence encodes CASGGLGYEQYF.

The chain recombines TRBV5-1 with TRBJ1-1, with D possibly being TRBD1 (6 bases). The V gene's germline CDR1 is SGHRS and CDR2 YFSETQ. V was clipped by 4 bases and J by 1 base, with 11 bases between them. The CDR3 is 14 amino acids. The CDR3 loop is CASSPTGTNTEAFF. The CDR3 DNA reads TGCGCCAGCAGCCCAACAGGGACGAACACTGAAGCTTTCTTT.

This clonotype was counted many times. V and J are TRBV2 and TRBJ2-5, with D maybe TRBD1 (5 bases). Germline CDR1 and CDR2: SNHLY and FYNNEI. The V gene lost 2 bases and the J gene lost 1 base, with 17 bases spanning the gap. The CDR3 contains 17 residues. Written as DNA, the CDR3 is TGTGCCAGCAGTGAACCCAAAACAGGCCAGGGCCAAGAGACCCAGTACTTC. Translated, it gives CASSEPKTGQGQETQYF. The variable domain in full, with the rest retrieved from reference TRBV2 and TRBJ2-5, is EPEVTQTPSHQVTQMGQEVILRCVPISNHLYFYWYRQILGQKVEFLVSFYNNEISEKSEIFDDQFSVERPDGSNFTLKIRSTKLEDSAMYFCASSEPKTGQGQETQYFGPGTRLLVL.

This clonotype was seen repeatedly, ten times or more. V and J are TRBV6-2 or TRBV6-3 and TRBJ2-7; D remains ambiguous. The V gene's germline CDR1 is MNHEY and CDR2 SVGEGT. The CDR3 runs to 11 residues. V lost 7 bases and J lost 4, with 8 bases in between. The CDR3 reads CASNTEYEQYF. CDR3 nucleotides: TGTGCCAGCAATACAGAGTACGAGCAGTACTTC.

This clonotype was seen ten or more times. The chain uses TRBV2 and TRBJ2-2, with D unclear. The CDR3 is 15 residues long. V was pared by 0 bases and J by 0 bases, with 5 bases between. Germline CDR1 reads SNHLY; CDR2 reads FYNNEI. The DNA of the CDR3 is TGTGCCAGCAGTGAAGCGGCCGCGAACACCGGGGAGCTGTTTTTT. Protein: CASSEAAANTGELFF.

This clonotype was observed many times. The chain's CDR3 is CSVEDRVFGYTF. The CDR3 nucleotides read TGCAGCGTTGAAGACAGGGTTTTTGGCTACACCTTC. The chain joins TRBV29-1 to TRBJ1-2, with D perhaps TRBD1 (5 bases). The CDR3 loop spans 12 amino acids. Trimming cost V 0 bases and J 7 bases, with 9 bases left between them. Looked up from germline, CDR1 is SQVTM and CDR2 is ANQGSEA.

This clonotype was found many times. CDR3 sequence: CASSAEASSYEQYF. CDR3 nucleotides: TGTGCCAGCAGCGCAGAAGCGAGCTCCTACGAGCAGTACTTC. The J gene is TRBJ2-7, the V gene TRBV11-1; no reliable D call. Germline CDR1 SGHAT, CDR2 FQDESV (reference sequence). The CDR3 sequence is 14 residues long. Deletions cut 5 bases from V and 0 bases from J, with 11 bases between.

This clonotype was seen at least ten times. The J gene is TRBJ2-5, the V gene TRBV4-1; 16 nucleotides agree with TRBD2. After removal of 3 bases from V and 1 base from J, the junction contained 8 bases not matched to a gene. CDR3 size: 19 residues. The germline CDR1 and CDR2 sequences are MGHRA and YSYEKL. As DNA, the CDR3 is TGCGCCAGCAGCCAGCCGGGACTAGCGGGGGGGCCAACCCAAGAGACCCAGTACTTC. It is translated as CASSQPGLAGGPTQETQYF.

This chain connects TRBV6-1 to TRBJ1-5; TRBD1 aligns across 7 bases. This CDR3 has 15 residues. Trimming removed 6 bases from V and 3 bases from J; junction bases left unmatched: 8. Per germline, CDR1 MNHNS and CDR2 SASEGT. DNA of the CDR3: TGTGCCAGCAGCGGAGGGACAGAATTCAATCAGCCCCAGCATTTT. Its translation is CASSGGTEFNQPQHF.